Included here is one T cell receptor (beta chain) sequence, with context. Its antigen is unknown. The authors sequenced TCR beta from blood CD8+ and CD4+ T cells. The data were obtained in a study of CD8 T cells in Susac syndrome. The authors reverse transcribed roughly 0.5 to 1 ug RNA with random hexamers. Coverage of TCR beta CDR3 amplification by immunoSEQ multiplex PCR extended to 54 Vbeta and 13 Jbeta. From the immunoSEQ multiplex PCR reads, TCRdb called clonotypes with MiXCR, one entry per CDR3 protein. The sample has under 200,000 distinct CDR3 sequences; 93% are singletons. Notes on the study in general: The study recognized that the number of individuals in its TCR sequencing and HLA analysis was relatively small.

The sample was CD4+ T cells from PBMCs. The source of this sequence is a human donor in good health.

This chain's CDR3 is CASSQELGSGFNQPQHF. As DNA, the CDR3 is TGTGCCAGCAGCCAAGAGTTGGGCAGTGGATTCAATCAGCCCCAGCATTTT. The V call is TRBV4-2, the J call TRBJ1-5; D is ambiguous. Deletions cut 0 bases from V and 3 bases from J, with 15 bases between. This CDR3 is 17 amino acids long. Germline values: CDR1 LGHNA, CDR2 YNFKEQ.